These 25 T cell receptor beta chains came from one sample sequenced in a study of regulatory T cells in long-lasting Graves disease (dated by TCRdb to about 2021). The library was built by means of multiplex PCR. Instrument on record: Illumina HiSeq 4000. TCR beta libraries were built with iRepertoire HTBI primers and Arm-PCR amplification of CDR3 regions. TCRdb reworked the public reads: Q25 trimming with fastp, MiXCR clone assembly, productive beta chains retained. Rows with a matching CDR3 protein are joined into one entry that keeps the most common DNA and genes. The sample includes roughly 400,000 distinct CDR3 sequences, with roughly 21% observed a single time. The leading ten clones occupy roughly an eighth of the sample. Interpreted using the paper, the time point label stands for: persistent/refractory GD, antithyroid drugs over 5 years with positive TRAb. RNA was extracted from PBMCs in TRIzol for both TCR sequencing and RNA sequencing.

Sample: peripheral blood mononuclear cells (PBMCs), taken when the disease was refractory, from a patient treated with antithyroid drugs. The receptor source for this set is a female donor with Graves disease.

This clonotype was detected many times. The V call is TRBV28, the J call TRBJ2-5, with 8 positions matching TRBD1. The CDR3 length is 15 residues. Germline V gene lookup returns CDR1 MDHEN and CDR2 SYDVKM. Trimming cost V 5 bases and J 2 bases; bases outside gene matches: 7. Here the CDR3 reads CASSPAGTGQETQYF. In DNA form, the CDR3 reads TGTGCCAGCAGTCCAGCCGGGACAGGACAAGAGACCCAGTACTTC.

Note on this clonotype: This clone may be a read error of a much larger clone one base away. This sequence joins TRBV3-1 and TRBJ2-5; TRBD1 might be the D (5 bases). Germline CDR1 LGHDT, CDR2 YNNKEL (reference sequence). The CDR3 has 14 residues. Here the CDR3 reads CASSQEGAGVTRYF. As DNA, the CDR3 is TGTGCCAGCAGCCAAGAAGGGGCAGGAGTGACCCGGTACTTC.

This clonotype appeared a few times. The chain employs TRBV28 and TRBJ1-5, with D tentatively TRBD1 (6 bases). Trimming pared 8 bases from V and 2 bases from J, leaving 22 bases between. Germline loops: CDR1 MDHEN, CDR2 SYDVKM. The CDR3 spans 17 residues. In DNA form, the CDR3 reads TGTGCCAGCTCCCCCCCGCCGGGGGCGCGCGGCAATCAGCCCCAGCATTTT. It is translated as CASSPPPGARGNQPQHF.

This clonotype has a count of ten or more. The chain uses TRBV29-1 and TRBJ2-4; perhaps D is TRBD1 or TRBD2 (5 bases each). The CDR3 length is 14 residues. With 4 bases removed from V and 8 bases from J, the gap between germline ends came to 18 bases. Germline V lookup: CDR1 SQVTM, CDR2 ANQGSEA. CDR3 DNA sequence: TGCAGCGTTGCAATGGGGGTAGGGGTTGACATTCAGTACTTC. It specifies CSVAMGVGVDIQYF.

The genes are TRBV20-1 and TRBJ1-5; weak D call: TRBD1 (5 bases). The CDR3 loop spans 16 amino acids. Germline V CDR1 and CDR2: DFQATT, SNEGSKA (reference sequence). V lost 4 bases and J lost 0, with 16 bases in between. CDR3 sequence: CSAISETVYSNQPQHF. DNA of the CDR3: TGCAGTGCTATTTCTGAGACAGTCTATAGCAATCAGCCCCAGCATTTT.

The table lists this clonotype with many counts. V and J are TRBV6-1 and TRBJ2-2, with a tentative D call TRBD2 (6 bases). There are 16 residues in the CDR3. V lost 0 bases, J lost 3 bases, and 11 bases lay in between. Looked up from germline, CDR1 is MNHNS and CDR2 is SASEGT. As DNA, the CDR3 is TGTGCCAGCAGTGAAGCCCCAACTAGCTACACCGGGGAGCTGTTTTTT. Translation: CASSEAPTSYTGELFF.

This clonotype was seen more than once but under ten times. The gene calls are TRBV28 and TRBJ2-7; 9 nucleotides align to TRBD2. Germline CDR1 and CDR2: MDHEN and SYDVKM. The CDR3 runs 17 residues. V was clipped by 3 bases and J by 0 bases; unmatched bases: 9. The CDR3 coding sequence is TGTGCCAGCAGTTTCGGGGGCAGCGGGGGGAGCTCCTACGAGCAGTACTTC. The encoded protein is CASSFGGSGGSSYEQYF.

With regard to this clonotype: This may come from a read error, since a much larger clone is one base off. The chain combines TRBV28 with TRBJ1-6; 10 bases align to TRBD1. The CDR3 is 14 residues long. CDR1 and CDR2 from the germline V gene are MDHEN and SYDVKM. As DNA, the CDR3 is TGTGCCAGCATTGATCCGGGACAGGGGCTGGGAGCTCTCTTT. This encodes CASIDPGQGLGALF.

The chain couples TRBV20-1 to TRBJ2-6; D ambiguous. Germline V CDR1 and CDR2: DFQATT, SNEGSKA (reference sequence). Trimming shortened V by 8 bases and J by 0 bases, and 8 bases separated the two germline ends. The CDR3 covers 13 residues. CDR3 nucleotides: TGCAGTCCTATACTCTCTGGGGCCAACGTCCTGACTTTC. It is translated as CSPILSGANVLTF.

This clonotype was counted only a few times. The chain joins TRBV7-2 to TRBJ2-7; TRBD2 might be the D (6 bases). The germline V gene encodes CDR1 SGHTA and CDR2 FQGNSA. This CDR3 region has 14 residues. The V and J ends lost 3 bases and 2 bases respectively, with 11 bases between them. CDR3 DNA: TGTGCCAGCAGCTTCCCCGGGGGTCCCTACGAGCAGTACTTC. This gives the protein CASSFPGGPYEQYF.

This clonotype was recorded many times. The V and J genes are TRBV12-3 or TRBV12-4 and TRBJ1-1; possibly TRBD1 for D (5 bases). V lost 1 base to trimming and J lost 0 bases, with 12 bases between them. The CDR3 is 16 residues long. CDR3 nucleotide sequence: TGTGCCAGCAGTTTAGAGCGAGGCAGGGTGAACACTGAAGCTTTCTTT. Translation: CASSLERGRVNTEAFF.

This clonotype occurred many times. The genes are TRBV29-1 and TRBJ1-1; no clear D gene. CDR1 is SQVTM and CDR2 is ANQGSEA in the germline V gene. The germline V and J ends were trimmed by 4 bases and 1 base, with 7 bases remaining between them. This CDR3 spans 12 amino acids. CDR3 nucleotides: TGCAGCGTTGGTGTAGGGAACACTGAAGCTTTCTTT. This sequence encodes CSVGVGNTEAFF.

This clonotype was observed many times. The CDR3 spells CAWSVMGDGYTF. The CDR3 region has the DNA TGTGCCTGGAGTGTAATGGGGGATGGCTACACCTTC. The chain recombines TRBV30 with TRBJ1-2; D perhaps matches TRBD1 (5 bases). Germline-derived CDR1 and CDR2 are GTSNPN and SVGIG (reference sequence). CDR3 length equals 12 residues. Trimming pared 0 bases from V and 6 bases from J, leaving 8 bases between.

A few counts support this clonotype. The chain employs TRBV5-4 and TRBJ2-7; 11 nucleotides agree with TRBD2. The junction had 11 bases not matched to a gene; V was cut back by 1 base and J by 5 bases. The CDR3 length is 17 residues. Germline V gene data show CDR1 as SGHNT and CDR2 as YYREEE (reference sequence). CDR3 amino acids: CASSLMLAGGGRDEQYF. CDR3 coding DNA: TGTGCCAGCAGCTTGATGCTAGCGGGGGGAGGTAGGGACGAGCAGTACTTC.

This clonotype appeared many times. The rearrangement links TRBV15 to TRBJ1-4; TRBD1 agrees at 9 bases. Germline V CDR1 and CDR2: LNHNV, YYDKDF (reference sequence). After removal of 1 base from V and 6 bases from J, the junction contained 0 bases not matched to a gene. The CDR3 sequence is 14 residues long. The CDR3 loop reads CATSRGTGDEKLFF. For the CDR3, the DNA is TGTGCCACCAGCAGAGGGACAGGGGATGAAAAACTGTTTTTT.

The rearrangement uses TRBV5-5 and TRBJ2-5; the D is unclear. Trimming took 4 bases from V and 1 from J, leaving 11 bases between them. The CDR3 spans 14 residues. Germline values: CDR1 SGHKS, CDR2 YYEKEE (reference sequence). CDR3 protein: CASSAWPVQETQYF. The CDR3 DNA follows: TGTGCCAGCAGCGCGTGGCCAGTCCAAGAGACCCAGTACTTC.

This clonotype showed up many times. The DNA for the CDR3 is TGTGCCAGCAGTTTTGCCCCGGGACAGGGGAGTTCACGCAATCAGCCCCAGCATTTT. Protein product: CASSFAPGQGSSRNQPQHF. This sequence joins TRBV28 and TRBJ1-5, with TRBD1 matching over 10 bases. Trimming took 3 bases from V and 2 from J; bases not matched to a gene: 13. This CDR3 is 19 amino acids long. CDR1 MDHEN and CDR2 SYDVKM come from the germline V gene.

This clonotype was detected a few times. The J gene is TRBJ1-3, the V gene TRBV11-2, with D possibly matching TRBD1 (5 bases). CDR1 and CDR2 (germline): SGHAT, FQNNGV. The CDR3 runs 15 residues. Trimming took off 5 bases at V and 4 bases at J, with 15 bases between the two ends. The CDR3 DNA sequence: TGTGCCAGCAGCGCAGCGGGGGGAGCGGGAAACACCATATATTTT. This translates into CASSAAGGAGNTIYF.

This chain uses TRBV20-1 with TRBJ2-7; no clear D. Trimming took 0 bases from V and 3 from J, leaving 12 bases between them. CDR3 length: 14 amino acids. Per germline, CDR1 DFQATT and CDR2 SNEGSKA (reference sequence). CDR3 sequence reads: CSARDRGRLYEQYF. The CDR3 DNA is TGCAGTGCTAGAGATCGTGGGCGACTCTACGAGCAGTACTTC.

The chain uses TRBV2 and TRBJ1-4, with 7 bases lining up with TRBD1. There are 13 residues in the CDR3. The V gene's germline CDR1 is SNHLY and CDR2 FYNNEI. The CDR3 DNA reads as TGTGTCTCTAAGAACAGGGGCAATGAAAAACTGTTTTTT. Its translation is CVSKNRGNEKLFF.

This clonotype was seen ten or more times. The V gene is TRBV12-3 or TRBV12-4, the J gene TRBJ2-7; tentatively, D is TRBD2 (5 bases). Trimming removed 7 bases at V and 1 base at J, with 26 bases between. This CDR3 region has 18 residues. The CDR3 region is CASTFGPLGEAESYEQYF. The CDR3 region has the DNA TGTGCCAGCACCTTCGGTCCCCTCGGGGAAGCGGAATCCTACGAGCAGTACTTC.

A remark on this clonotype: One base away lies a much larger clone, so this may be a sequencing read error. The chain employs TRBV2 and TRBJ1-4; TRBD1 is a possible D gene (5 bases). V lost 6 bases to trimming and J lost 4 bases, with 15 bases between them. The CDR3 loop spans 15 amino acids. Germline V gene data show CDR1 as SNHLY and CDR2 as FYNNEI. CDR3 residues: CASSKNTGSNEKLFF. CDR3 sequence (DNA): TGTGCCAGCAGCAAGAATACAGGAAGTAATGAAAAACTGTTTTTT.

This clonotype was detected ten times or more. The chain joins TRBV28 to TRBJ1-1; 8 nucleotides match TRBD1. The CDR3 contains 15 residues. After removal of 9 bases from V and 6 bases from J, the junction contained 15 bases not matched to a gene. From germline, CDR1 is MDHEN and CDR2 SYDVKM. Here the CDR3 DNA reads TGTGCCAGTGGAACACTCAGGGGGCGCGATTCTGAAGCTTTCTTT. This codes for CASGTLRGRDSEAFF. The whole variable domain, filled in from reference TRBV28 and TRBJ1-1, reads DVKVTQSSRYLVKRTGEKVFLECVQDMDHENMFWYRQDPGLGLRLIYFSYDVKMKEKGDIPEGYSVSREKKERFSLILESASTNQTSMYLCASGTLRGRDSEAFFGQGTRLTVV.

The chain has TRBV30 and TRBJ1-2; D unresolved. Trimming cost V 3 bases and J 3 bases, with 11 bases left between them. Germline V gene data show CDR1 as GTSNPN and CDR2 as SVGIG (reference sequence). The CDR3 runs to 13 residues. CDR3 coding DNA: TGTGCCTGGAGCCCCGGTAGGGACTATGGCTACACCTTC. This gives the protein CAWSPGRDYGYTF.

This clonotype was counted ten times or more. J is TRBJ1-4 and V is TRBV15; TRBD1 agrees at 7 bases. This CDR3 contains 15 residues. Trimming removed 5 bases from V and 4 bases from J; junction bases left unmatched: 7. The germline gives CDR1 LNHNV, CDR2 YYDKDF (reference sequence). For the CDR3, the DNA is TGTGCCACCAGCGCCCAGGGGGGCGATAATGAAAAACTGTTTTTT. This translates into CATSAQGGDNEKLFF.